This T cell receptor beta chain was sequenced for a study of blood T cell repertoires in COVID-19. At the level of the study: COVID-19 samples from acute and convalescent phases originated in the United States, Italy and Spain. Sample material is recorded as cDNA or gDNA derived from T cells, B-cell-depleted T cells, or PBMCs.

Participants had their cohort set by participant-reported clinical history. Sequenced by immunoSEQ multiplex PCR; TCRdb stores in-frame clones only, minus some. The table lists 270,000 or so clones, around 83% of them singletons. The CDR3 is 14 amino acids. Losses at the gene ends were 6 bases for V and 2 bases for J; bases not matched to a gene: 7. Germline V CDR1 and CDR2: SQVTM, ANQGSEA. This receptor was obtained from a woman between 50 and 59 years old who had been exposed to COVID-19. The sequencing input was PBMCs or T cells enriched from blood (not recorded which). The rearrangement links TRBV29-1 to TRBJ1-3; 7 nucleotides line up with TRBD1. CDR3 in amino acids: CSVETGRPGNTIYF. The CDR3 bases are TGCAGCGTGGAGACAGGGAGACCTGGAAACACCATATATTTT.